The next 26 T cell receptor beta chains were all read from a single sample in a study of PD-1 blockade in classical Hodgkin lymphoma. The repertoire was sequenced with immunoSEQ multiplex PCR; TCRdb's copy has only in-frame clones and lacks some. The sample shows 40,000 to 45,000 clones, 65% to 85% of them seen only once. Relapse after autologous stem cell transplantation occurred in every patient, and brentuximab vedotin exposure varied. Sequencing was performed on peripheral blood mononuclear cells (PBMCs), taken before the second cycle of nivolumab. The source of these receptors is a human donor with classical Hodgkin lymphoma.

V gene TRBV7-8 combines with J gene TRBJ1-5; the match to TRBD1 covers 9 bases. Germline loops: CDR1 SGHVS, CDR2 FQNEAQ. J was trimmed by 2 bases and V by 2 bases; bases with no gene match: 4. The CDR3 length is 16 residues. The CDR3: CASSLRWTGGNQPQHF. In DNA form, the CDR3 reads TGTGCCAGCAGCTTAAGGTGGACAGGGGGCAATCAGCCCCAGCATTTT.

The rearrangement links TRBV18 to TRBJ2-3, with unresolved D. The CDR3 loop spans 11 amino acids. Trimming pared 5 bases from V and 11 bases from J, leaving 11 bases between. Germline V gene lookup returns CDR1 KGHSH and CDR2 LQKENI. The CDR3 DNA is TGTGCCAGCTCAGGGGTCTGGGGGCAGTATTTT. Translation gives CASSGVWGQYF.

This rearrangement joins TRBV25-1 to TRBJ2-3, with D uncertain. CDR1 is MGHDK and CDR2 is SYGVNS in the germline V gene. With 8 bases removed from V and 6 bases from J, the gap between germline ends came to 3 bases. The CDR3 spans 9 residues. The CDR3 bases are TGTGCCAGCGGGGATACGCAGTATTTT. The encoded protein is CASGDTQYF.

The V and J genes are TRBV27 and TRBJ2-7; 14 bases match TRBD2. V lost 6 bases, J lost 7 bases, and 8 bases stayed unmatched. CDR3 length: 15 amino acids. Germline loops: CDR1 MNHEY, CDR2 SMNVEV (reference sequence). CDR3 residues: CASSLGTSGSKEQYF. As DNA, the CDR3 is TGTGCCAGCAGCCTCGGGACTAGCGGGAGCAAAGAGCAGTACTTC.

The chain carries TRBV6-1 and TRBJ1-1; D is unclear. CDR1 MNHNS and CDR2 SASEGT come from the germline V gene. V was shortened by 5 bases and J by 4 bases, with 2 bases between the two germline ends. CDR3 size: 10 residues. The CDR3 DNA follows: TGTGCCAGCAGTCGCACTGAAGCTTTCTTT. This encodes CASSRTEAFF.

This clone was seen only once. V gene TRBV5-6 combines with J gene TRBJ2-7, with 7 bases that match TRBD1. In germline, CDR1 is SGHDT, CDR2 YYEEEE. The V and J ends lost 3 bases and 3 bases, in that order; junction bases with no gene match: 12. This CDR3 region has 16 residues. The CDR3 here is CASSSLPQGVVYEQYF. CDR3 nucleotide sequence: TGTGCCAGCAGCTCCTTACCTCAGGGGGTAGTCTACGAGCAGTACTTC.

This rearrangement joins TRBV27 to TRBJ1-2; 8 nucleotides agree with TRBD1. The CDR3 runs to 14 residues. Trimming took 4 bases from V and 14 from J; bases not matched to a gene: 15. The germline V gene encodes CDR1 MNHEY and CDR2 SMNVEV (reference sequence). The CDR3: CASSSSFPGQVDTF. CDR3 DNA: TGTGCCAGCAGTTCATCCTTCCCGGGACAGGTGGATACCTTC.

V and J are TRBV28 and TRBJ2-1; possible D gene TRBD1, 5 bases. CDR1 and CDR2 from the germline V gene are MDHEN and SYDVKM. The CDR3 runs 13 residues. V lost 5 bases, J lost 3 bases, and 8 bases lay in between. CDR3 protein: CASSRTGYNEQFF. The CDR3 DNA reads TGTGCCAGCAGTCGTACAGGCTACAATGAGCAGTTCTTC.

This clone came up once. The chain couples TRBV28 to TRBJ1-3; 7 bases fit TRBD1. This CDR3 region has 15 residues. The germline gives CDR1 MDHEN, CDR2 SYDVKM. After removal of 6 bases from V and 1 base from J, the junction contained 6 bases not matched to a gene. The CDR3 reads CASRPTGSSGNTIYF. The CDR3 DNA reads as TGTGCCAGCAGACCGACAGGGTCGTCTGGAAACACCATATATTTT.

The chain links TRBV18 to TRBJ2-2, with a weak D call TRBD2 (6 bases). This CDR3 region has 15 residues. The germline gives CDR1 KGHSH, CDR2 LQKENI. Trimming took 2 bases from V and 5 from J, leaving 12 bases between them. The CDR3 protein is CASSPAGLGTGELFF. CDR3 sequence (DNA): TGTGCCAGCTCACCAGCGGGACTCGGGACCGGGGAGCTGTTTTTT.

This clone has a handful of counts. The V call is TRBV6-5, the J call TRBJ1-1; D not resolved. The V gene's germline CDR1 is MNHEY and CDR2 SVGAGI. The CDR3 totals 11 residues. V dropped 6 bases and J dropped 5 bases, with 7 bases sitting between them. The DNA for the CDR3 is TGTGCCAGCAGGCAGAGGACTGAAGCTTTCTTT. Translated: CASRQRTEAFF.

This clone appeared once. V usage is TRBV10-3 and J usage is TRBJ1-2; possibly TRBD1 for D (5 bases). In germline, CDR1 is ENHRY, CDR2 SYGVKD. Trimming removed 7 bases at V and 3 bases at J, with 12 bases between. The CDR3 is 13 amino acids. The CDR3 loop reads CAITLTEHYGYTF. The CDR3 coding sequence is TGTGCCATCACCCTGACAGAACACTATGGCTACACCTTC.

This chain uses TRBV6-6 with TRBJ2-2; 9 bases align to TRBD2. The CDR3 is 16 amino acids. V lost 4 bases to trimming and J lost 6 bases; unmatched junction nucleotides: 9. In germline, CDR1 is MNHNY, CDR2 SVGAGI (reference sequence). CDR3 coding DNA: TGTGCCAGCAGTTTCACGGGCGGGAGGGCCGCCGGGGAGCTGTTTTTT. Translating gives CASSFTGGRAAGELFF.

The CDR3 here is CASKAGTGEVNYGYTF. CDR3 sequence (DNA): TGTGCCAGCAAAGCCGGGACAGGGGAAGTGAACTATGGCTACACCTTC. The genes are TRBV9 and TRBJ1-2, with 10 bases fitting TRBD1. CDR1 and CDR2 from the germline V gene are SGDLS and YYNGEE. V shed 6 bases and J 2 bases; nucleotides not matched to a gene: 10. The CDR3 contains 16 residues. Filled out from reference TRBV9 and TRBJ1-2, the complete variable domain reads DSGVTQTPKHLITATGQRVTLRCSPRSGDLSVYWYQQSLDQGLQFLIQYYNGEERAKGNILERFSAQQFPDLHSELNLSSLELGDSALYFCASKAGTGEVNYGYTFGSGTRLTVV.

This clone has more than one count but fewer than ten. This chain links TRBV27 with TRBJ1-3, with TRBD1 matching 8 bases. This CDR3 is built from 15 residues. CDR1 MNHEY and CDR2 SMNVEV come from the germline V gene (reference sequence). J was trimmed by 2 bases and V by 1 base; bases with no gene match: 1. CDR3 residues: CASSLYRGTGNTIYF. The DNA for the CDR3 is TGTGCCAGCAGTTTATACAGGGGGACTGGAAACACCATATATTTT.

This clone was recorded only once. The rearrangement links TRBV19 to TRBJ2-3, with D unclear. V was shortened by 4 bases and J by 0 bases, with 11 bases between the two germline ends. In germline, CDR1 is LNHDA, CDR2 SQIVND (reference sequence). The CDR3 extends over 15 amino acids. The CDR3 region is CASSTAGRSTDTQYF. The CDR3 bases are TGTGCCAGTAGTACCGCCGGTAGGAGCACAGATACGCAGTATTTT. The entire variable domain, with the rest obtained from reference TRBV19 and TRBJ2-3, is as follows: DGGITQSPKYLFRKEGQNVTLSCEQNLNHDAMYWYRQDPGQGLRLIYYSQIVNDFQKGDIAEGYSVSREKKESFPLTVTSAQKNPTAFYLCASSTAGRSTDTQYFGPGTRLTVL.

J is TRBJ2-3 and V is TRBV19, with D perhaps matching TRBD1 (5 bases). Looked up from germline, CDR1 is LNHDA and CDR2 is SQIVND (reference sequence). Trimming shortened V by 5 bases and J by 7 bases, and 16 bases separated the two germline ends. The CDR3 loop spans 14 amino acids. The CDR3 sequence is CASSVTAGRNTQYF. The CDR3 DNA follows: TGTGCCAGTAGTGTCACCGCAGGGCGTAATACGCAGTATTTT.

This clone has a handful of counts. This chain uses TRBV11-1 with TRBJ1-6; D unclear. The V end was cut by 2 bases, the J end by 3 bases, with 11 bases between. The CDR3 is 16 amino acids. Germline loops: CDR1 SGHAT, CDR2 FQDESV (reference sequence). CDR3: CASSLSGRLYNSPLHF. As DNA, the CDR3 is TGTGCCAGCAGCTTATCGGGTCGGCTCTATAATTCACCCCTCCACTTT.

The chain employs TRBV10-2 and TRBJ2-2, with D unclear. V was cut by 10 bases and J by 6 bases, with 9 bases left in between. Germline CDR1 and CDR2: WSHSY and SAAADI. The CDR3 extends over 11 amino acids. The CDR3 loop is CATLFSGELFF. The CDR3 DNA follows: TGCGCCACCCTATTCTCCGGGGAGCTGTTTTTT.

This clone was counted at least ten times. The chain is built from TRBV27 and TRBJ2-2; TRBD2 is a possible D gene (6 bases). CDR3 length equals 15 residues. The V gene's germline CDR1 is MNHEY and CDR2 SMNVEV (reference sequence). V shed 6 bases and J shed 4 bases, with 15 bases lying between them. The CDR3 bases are TGTGCCAGCAGCCGTGCGGGACGCTTCACCGGGGAGCTGTTTTTT. This encodes CASSRAGRFTGELFF.

The chain employs TRBV27 and TRBJ2-7, with a possible D match to TRBD1 (6 bases). V was pared by 3 bases and J by 7 bases, with 13 bases between. The CDR3 extends over 13 amino acids. Germline CDR1 reads MNHEY; CDR2 reads SMNVEV (reference sequence). CDR3 sequence reads: CASSFPGDGEQYF. The CDR3 DNA is TGTGCCAGCAGTTTTCCAGGGGACGGGGAGCAGTACTTC.

V is TRBV7-6 and J is TRBJ2-2; a possible D gene is TRBD2 (6 bases). This CDR3 has 14 amino acids. V was pared by 2 bases and J by 5 bases, with 9 bases between. Germline assignment: CDR1 SGHVS and CDR2 FNYEAQ. The CDR3 region has the DNA TGTGCCAGCAGCTTAATAGCGGCTACCGGGGAGCTGTTTTTT. It encodes CASSLIAATGELFF.

The chain employs TRBV9 and TRBJ2-7; tentative D call: TRBD1 (5 bases). Trimming cost V 0 bases and J 4 bases, with 8 bases left between them. The germline CDR1 and CDR2 sequences are SGDLS and YYNGEE. The CDR3 extends over 13 amino acids. DNA for the CDR3: TGTGCCAGCAGCGTAGGGGGCTATTACGAGCAGTACTTC. Translated, it gives CASSVGGYYEQYF. Full variable domain (missing parts from reference TRBV9 and TRBJ2-7): DSGVTQTPKHLITATGQRVTLRCSPRSGDLSVYWYQQSLDQGLQFLIQYYNGEERAKGNILERFSAQQFPDLHSELNLSSLELGDSALYFCASSVGGYYEQYFGPGTRLTVT.

The chain is built from TRBV7-6 and TRBJ1-2; D unclear. The ends were cut back, 4 bases at V and 7 bases at J, with 16 bases in the middle. This CDR3 contains 14 residues. Germline V gives CDR1 SGHVS, CDR2 FNYEAQ. The CDR3 reads CASSSSGLPRGYTF. CDR3 nucleotides: TGTGCCAGCAGCTCGTCCGGCTTACCCCGTGGCTACACCTTC.

The genes are TRBV27 and TRBJ2-5; tentative D call: TRBD1 (6 bases). Germline CDR1 reads MNHEY; CDR2 reads SMNVEV (reference sequence). The CDR3 totals 13 residues. Trimming cost V 3 bases and J 5 bases, with 10 bases left between them. Here the CDR3 DNA reads TGTGCCAGCAGTTTTAGCAGGGGCGAGACCCAGTACTTC. Amino acids: CASSFSRGETQYF.

This chain joins TRBV9 and TRBJ2-7; D unclear. Germline values: CDR1 SGDLS, CDR2 YYNGEE. This CDR3 contains 13 residues. Deletions cut 0 bases from V and 2 bases from J, with 6 bases between. This chain's CDR3 is CASSVADTYEQYF. CDR3 sequence (DNA): TGTGCCAGCAGCGTAGCCGATACCTACGAGCAGTACTTC.